Presented here are 25 T cell receptor beta chains from one specimen sequenced in a study of blood T cell repertoires in COVID-19. Produced via immunoSEQ multiplex PCR; TCRdb's table is partial and in-frame only. In the table there are approximately 170,000 clones, around 79% of which are singletons. The sample was PBMCs or T cells enriched from blood (not recorded which). These receptors originate from a woman in her seventies in a cohort exposed to, infected with or recovered from COVID-19 (not recorded which).

Only one count was recorded for this clone. V gene TRBV6-2 or TRBV6-3 combines with J gene TRBJ2-7, with D hard to call. The CDR3 runs to 14 residues. The V end lost 4 bases, the J end lost 1 base, and 11 bases lay between the germline ends. Per germline, CDR1 MNHEY and CDR2 SVGEGT. This CDR3 reads CASSSGGRSYEQYF. The CDR3 nucleotides read TGTGCCAGCAGTTCCGGTGGCAGGTCCTACGAGCAGTACTTC.

The gene calls are TRBV7-2 and TRBJ2-1; a possible D gene is TRBD1 (5 bases). From germline, CDR1 is SGHTA and CDR2 FQGNSA. The V end lost 4 bases, the J end lost 7 bases, and 14 bases lay between the germline ends. This CDR3 spans 14 amino acids. In DNA form, the CDR3 reads TGTGCCAGCAGCTCGCAAGGACAAGCGAATGAGCAGTTCTTC. Translated, it gives CASSSQGQANEQFF. Combining the CDR3 with reference TRBV7-2 and TRBJ2-1 gives the whole variable domain GAGVSQSPSNKVTEKGKDVELRCDPISGHTALYWYRQSLGQGLEFLIYFQGNSAPDKSGLPSDRFSAERTGGSVSTLTIQRTQQEDSAVYLCASSSQGQANEQFFGPGTRLTVL.

The rearrangement uses TRBV6-6 and TRBJ2-3, with D possibly TRBD2 on 5 matching bases. In germline, CDR1 is MNHNY, CDR2 SVGAGI (reference sequence). CDR3 length: 15 residues. Deletions cut 4 bases from V and 3 bases from J, with 14 bases between. DNA for the CDR3: TGTGCCAGCAGTTTCTTAGGAGGCGCAACAGATACGCAGTATTTT. Protein product: CASSFLGGATDTQYF.

The chain uses TRBV28 and TRBJ2-7; 10 positions match TRBD2. Per germline, CDR1 MDHEN and CDR2 SYDVKM. This CDR3 is 18 amino acids long. Trimming cost V 3 bases and J 4 bases; bases outside gene matches: 15. The CDR3 loop is CASSFHPSGSAWGYEQYF. CDR3 nucleotides: TGTGCCAGCAGTTTCCATCCTAGCGGGAGTGCCTGGGGTTACGAGCAGTACTTC. Full variable domain (rest looked up from reference TRBV28 and TRBJ2-7): DVKVTQSSRYLVKRTGEKVFLECVQDMDHENMFWYRQDPGLGLRLIYFSYDVKMKEKGDIPEGYSVSREKKERFSLILESASTNQTSMYLCASSFHPSGSAWGYEQYFGPGTRLTVT.

V usage is TRBV18 and J usage is TRBJ2-7; D not resolved. V shed 0 bases and J shed 5 bases, with 14 bases lying between them. CDR1 and CDR2 from the germline V gene are KGHSH and LQKENI. This CDR3 region has 15 residues. CDR3 residues: CASSPPFPRAHEQYF. The CDR3 bases are TGTGCCAGCTCACCACCATTCCCCCGAGCTCACGAGCAGTACTTC.

J is TRBJ1-1 and V is TRBV7-3, with a tentative D call TRBD1 (5 bases). The CDR3 extends over 14 amino acids. Trimming cost V 5 bases and J 6 bases, with 16 bases left between them. The germline V gene encodes CDR1 SGHTA and CDR2 FQGTGA. The CDR3 DNA follows: TGTGCCAGCAGCACCCACGGGGGAAGCCCTGAAGCTTTCTTT. It translates to CASSTHGGSPEAFF.

The chain employs TRBV10-3 and TRBJ1-2; 8 bases fit TRBD1. Trimming at V came to 3 bases and at J to 4 bases, leaving 1 base not matched to a gene. This CDR3 contains 13 residues. The V gene's germline CDR1 is ENHRY and CDR2 SYGVKD. The CDR3 sequence is CAISDRGLYGYTF. In DNA form, the CDR3 reads TGTGCCATCAGTGACAGGGGGCTCTATGGCTACACCTTC.

V and J are TRBV28 and TRBJ2-7; 10 bases agree with TRBD1. From germline, CDR1 is MDHEN and CDR2 SYDVKM. V trimming: 4 bases; J trimming: 7 bases; junction bases outside the gene matches: 10. This CDR3 region has 15 residues. The CDR3 nucleotides are TGTGCCAGCAGTTCCCCCCGACAGGGGGCTTGGGAGCAGTACTTC. Translating gives CASSSPRQGAWEQYF.

Only one count was recorded for this clone. The rearrangement joins TRBV21-1 to TRBJ1-5; the D call TRBD1 from the table was never checked on the DNA. TRBV21-1 is described as a pseudogene. The CDR3 runs to 18 residues. CDR3 sequence: CASSQRSLRDRGLQPQHF. The DNA for the CDR3 is TGTGCCAGCAGCCAGAGGTCCCTTCGGGACAGGGGGCTTCAGCCCCAGCATTTT.

This clone has more than one count but fewer than ten. The chain uses TRBV12-5 and TRBJ1-1; 7 positions agree with TRBD1. V dropped 5 bases and J dropped 1; count of bases not matched to a gene: 10. Germline V CDR1 and CDR2: LGHNT, FRNRAP. The CDR3 totals 16 residues. The CDR3 DNA reads TGTGCTAGTGGTCCCAGACAGGGAATAGGGAACACTGAAGCTTTCTTT. This encodes CASGPRQGIGNTEAFF.

The J gene is TRBJ1-6, the V gene TRBV10-3, with 9 positions matching TRBD1. The CDR3 extends over 16 amino acids. Germline V gene lookup returns CDR1 ENHRY and CDR2 SYGVKD. J lost 7 bases, V lost 6 bases, and 10 bases had no gene match. CDR3 nucleotides: TGTGCCATCAGAGACACAGGGGGCGCTGAGAATTCACCCCTCCACTTT. Amino acids: CAIRDTGGAENSPLHF.

The V call is TRBV5-1, the J call TRBJ2-2; D perhaps matches TRBD1 (7 bases). Germline values: CDR1 SGHRS, CDR2 YFSETQ. The CDR3 runs to 15 residues. Trimming left V 0 bases short and J 7 bases short, with 13 bases between. The CDR3, as DNA: TGCGCCAGCAGCTTGGATACTCAGGGGGGCGGGGAGCTGTTTTTT. Residues: CASSLDTQGGGELFF.

V usage is TRBV7-9 and J usage is TRBJ1-4, with 7 bases identical to TRBD1. This CDR3 spans 17 amino acids. From germline, CDR1 is SEHNR and CDR2 FQNEAQ (reference sequence). J was trimmed by 0 bases and V by 1 base; bases with no gene match: 5. The CDR3 loop is CASSLGGGNPTNEKLFF. CDR3 in DNA: TGTGCCAGCAGCTTAGGAGGGGGCAATCCAACTAATGAAAAACTGTTTTTT.

This clone has a handful of counts. This rearrangement joins TRBV14 to TRBJ2-7, with 9 bases lining up with TRBD1. Germline V lookup: CDR1 SGHDN, CDR2 FVKESK. V shed 4 bases, J shed 1 base, and the junction held 5 bases outside the gene matches. The CDR3 spans 15 residues. The CDR3 sequence is CASSPTGGRSYEQYF. CDR3 DNA sequence: TGTGCCAGCAGCCCGACAGGGGGACGATCCTACGAGCAGTACTTC.

The chain employs TRBV28 and TRBJ1-1; unclear D gene. The CDR3 runs 15 residues. Trimming left V 4 bases short and J 0 bases short, with 12 bases between. Germline lookup yields CDR1 MDHEN and CDR2 SYDVKM. CDR3 region: CASSSFAHMNTEAFF. The CDR3 DNA follows: TGTGCCAGCAGTTCCTTTGCACACATGAACACTGAAGCTTTCTTT.

CDR3 sequence: CASSVDGTSGLVEQFF. In nucleotides, the CDR3 is TGTGCCAGCAGCGTAGATGGGACTAGCGGGCTAGTTGAGCAGTTCTTC. The chain recombines TRBV9 with TRBJ2-1, with TRBD2 matching over 12 bases. V gave up 0 bases and J gave up 9 bases; unmatched junction bases: 7. The CDR3 runs 16 residues. Germline assignment: CDR1 SGDLS and CDR2 YYNGEE.

This clone came up many times. The chain links TRBV5-4 to TRBJ2-3; 7 bases are a match to TRBD2. The CDR3 is made up of 16 amino acids. The germline gives CDR1 SGHNT, CDR2 YYREEE (reference sequence). Trimming took 0 bases from V and 2 from J; bases not matched to a gene: 6. As DNA, the CDR3 is TGTGCCAGCAGCTTGGGGGCTAGCGGCCTCACAGATACGCAGTATTTT. Encoded protein: CASSLGASGLTDTQYF. The whole variable domain, filled in from reference TRBV5-4 and TRBJ2-3, reads ETGVTQSPTHLIKTRGQQVTLRCSSQSGHNTVSWYQQALGQGPQFIFQYYREEENGRGNFPPRFSGLQFPNYSSELNVNALELDDSALYLCASSLGASGLTDTQYFGPGTRLTVL.

The chain is built from TRBV7-2 and TRBJ1-3; D not certain. This CDR3 spans 13 amino acids. Trimming cost V 4 bases and J 0 bases, with 4 bases left between them. Germline V gene data show CDR1 as SGHTA and CDR2 as FQGNSA. The CDR3 loop reads CASSSNSGNTIYF. CDR3 nucleotides: TGTGCCAGCAGCTCTAACTCTGGAAACACCATATATTTT.

This clone was found once. The V and J genes are TRBV5-1 and TRBJ2-5; tentatively, D is TRBD2 (6 bases). The CDR3 length is 13 residues. Germline V gives CDR1 SGHRS, CDR2 YFSETQ. Trimming removed 1 base at V and 5 bases at J, with 9 bases between. The CDR3 DNA sequence: TGCGCCAGCAGCTTGAGGCTAGCGGAGACCCAGTACTTC. Protein sequence: CASSLRLAETQYF.

The CDR3 nucleotides read TGTGCCAGCAGCCGAAAAGCGGGGAGCTCCTACAATGAGCAGTTCTTC. It specifies CASSRKAGSSYNEQFF. The chain has TRBV4-2 and TRBJ2-1, with 7 bases that match TRBD2. CDR1 is LGHNA, CDR2 YNFKEQ, per germline. The CDR3 spans 16 residues. After removal of 4 bases from V and 0 bases from J, the junction contained 6 bases not matched to a gene.

The gene calls are TRBV11-2 and TRBJ2-7; a weak D match, TRBD2 (5 bases). Trimming stripped 3 bases from V and 3 bases from J, with 6 bases between. Germline V lookup: CDR1 SGHAT, CDR2 FQNNGV. The CDR3 covers 12 residues. DNA for the CDR3: TGTGCCAGCAGCTTCGGGGTCTACGAGCAGTACTTC. It translates to CASSFGVYEQYF.

The table lists this clone with a few counts. The rearrangement joins TRBV5-1 to TRBJ2-5; perhaps TRBD1 as D (6 bases). This CDR3 contains 15 residues. Germline lookup yields CDR1 SGHRS and CDR2 YFSETQ. Between the trimmed V and J ends, which lost 1 base and 5 bases, there was a span of 15 bases. CDR3 residues: CASSLMGHPTETQYF. CDR3 nucleotides: TGCGCCAGCAGCTTGATGGGACACCCGACGGAGACCCAGTACTTC.

This clone was detected only once. The chain links TRBV20-1 to TRBJ1-2; no clear D. Trimming took off 3 bases at V and 8 bases at J, with 10 bases between the two ends. The germline gives CDR1 DFQATT, CDR2 SNEGSKA (reference sequence). This CDR3 is 11 amino acids long. The CDR3, as DNA: TGCAGTGCTAGGGAGCCTGGAGGCTACACCTTC. It is translated as CSAREPGGYTF.

V usage is TRBV20-1 and J usage is TRBJ2-7; possible D gene TRBD1, 5 bases. Looked up from germline, CDR1 is DFQATT and CDR2 is SNEGSKA (reference sequence). Trimming left V 3 bases short and J 2 bases short, with 11 bases between. The CDR3 contains 13 residues. The CDR3 loop is CSASPQTAYEQYF. CDR3 coding DNA: TGCAGTGCTAGTCCACAGACAGCCTACGAGCAGTACTTC.

This clone came up a few times. This sequence joins TRBV10-3 and TRBJ1-5; no definite D call. The CDR3 totals 14 residues. CDR1 ENHRY and CDR2 SYGVKD come from the germline V gene. The ends were cut back, 3 bases at V and 3 bases at J, with 9 bases in the middle. The CDR3 reads CAISESGDNQPQHF. CDR3 coding DNA: TGTGCCATCAGTGAAAGCGGGGACAATCAGCCCCAGCATTTT.